Reported below is one TCR beta chain. This table comes from immunoSEQ multiplex PCR, and its TCRdb copy is limited to in-frame clones, with some not included. The sample comprises roughly 80,000 clones, around 85% of which are singletons, and over 15% rests with the top ten. The sample comes from a study of blood T cell repertoires in COVID-19. The CDR3 totals 13 residues. V lost 11 bases to trimming and J lost 7 bases, with 18 bases between them. Germline CDR1 reads SNHLY; CDR2 reads FYNNEI. The chain couples TRBV2 to TRBJ1-5, with D possibly TRBD1 on 6 matching bases. The sequence was collected from an elderly man in a cohort sampled during active COVID-19. The specimen sequenced was peripheral blood. CDR3 nucleotide sequence: TGTGCCTCCACTTGGACAGCGGAACAGCCCCAGCATTTT. The encoded protein is CASTWTAEQPQHF.